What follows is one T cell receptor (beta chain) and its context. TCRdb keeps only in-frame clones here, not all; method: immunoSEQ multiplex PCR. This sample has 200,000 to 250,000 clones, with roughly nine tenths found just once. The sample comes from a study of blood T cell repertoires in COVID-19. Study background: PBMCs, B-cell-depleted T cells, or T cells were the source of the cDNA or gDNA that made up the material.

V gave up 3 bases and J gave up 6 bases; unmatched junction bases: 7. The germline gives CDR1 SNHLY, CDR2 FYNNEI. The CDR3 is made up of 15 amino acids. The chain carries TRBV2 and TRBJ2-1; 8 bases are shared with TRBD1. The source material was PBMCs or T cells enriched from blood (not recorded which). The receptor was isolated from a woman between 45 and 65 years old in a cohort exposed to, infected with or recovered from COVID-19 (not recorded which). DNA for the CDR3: TGTGCCAGCAGTGACTCCGGGACAGGTGGCAATGAGCAGTTCTTC. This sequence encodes CASSDSGTGGNEQFF.